This entry is about one T cell receptor beta chain. No antigen is known for it. No base quality values were provided; no much bigger clone lies one nucleotide off. The data were taken from a study of shared clonotypes between healthy human individuals (dated by TCRdb to about 2020). Regarding the research as a whole: The cohort comprised a couple of women and a few men aged 18 to 49 years. For each donor, three plates each were used for CD4 naive and CD4 memory, two plates were used for CD8 naive, and one plate was used for CD8 memory. Blood TCR repertoires of roughly 5 healthy adults were deeply sequenced to estimate repertoire size and the extent of clonotype sharing between individuals. To increase sequencing depth and limit assay-specific biases, TCR repertoire library preparation and sequencing were carried out by different laboratories using diverse techniques. Between about 0.85 and 9.5 billion PBMCs per donor were obtained by leukapheresis. Points the paper makes about the study in general: Based on pairwise subsampling, the degree of clonotype sharing among donors was expected to be affected by sequencing depth. Larger estimated clonotype richness was generally found for naive subsets than for memory subsets. Only blood was sampled, and tissue TCR repertoires likely differ from those in blood. Higher generation probabilities were observed for clonotypes shared by all four sorted-subset donors than for non-shared clonotypes. When several donors were compared, the shared fraction of clonotypes was about 5% for naive CD4, over 3% for naive CD8, more than 2% for memory CD4, and 0.4% for memory CD8. Incomplete sequencing was indicated by rarefaction of sorted-subset datasets, despite the large sequencing depth. The genetic and exposure-history diversity represented was limited by the small number of donors.

Healthy HIV-negative adults with no recently reported acute infections or vaccinations were included as donors. All donors were Caucasian adults living in Nashville, Tennessee, USA. Magnetic negative selection was used to enrich CD4+ T cells, after which naive cells were positively selected on CD45RA and the negative fraction became the memory subset. Blood was obtained by leukapheresis, after which PBMCs were separated by Ficoll-Histopaque density gradient centrifugation and cryopreserved in liquid nitrogen vapor phase. Purity and quantity of every magnetically sorted T cell population were checked by analytical flow cytometry. Each sorted fraction had its genomic DNA isolated and then quantified by UV absorbance on a Nanodrop 2000c. Using the deep immunoSEQ assay, TCR CDR3 regions were amplified from genomic DNA by multiplex PCR. For each cell subset, the extracted genomic DNA was distributed evenly across all wells of several immunoSEQ 96-well plates, and each plate served as one replicate. Each replicate PCR for sorted subsets received about 220 ng genomic DNA, equal to about 29,000 T cell genomes. Purified libraries were quantified with a Qubit 3.0 fluorometer, sized on a Bioanalyzer 2100, and re-quantified with the KAPA Library Quantification kit. Each immunoSEQ 96-well plate was sequenced on its own single-read 150-cycle Illumina NextSeq 550 flow cell. Concerning the study's data processing: Because only junctional sequences without quality scores were contained in the immunoSEQ output, filtering matching that applied to full-length reads could not be performed. Sequences were annotated with PyIR, a Python wrapper for IgBLAST v1.9, and V/J genes and CDR3 were assigned using IMGT germline references. Reads with weak V/J assignments (E-value above 1e-6), missing CDR3, stop codons, out-of-frame junctions, or ambiguous translated residues were removed. V3J clonotypes were defined by identical inferred V gene, J gene, and CDR3 amino acid sequence. The percentage overlap between two repertoires was calculated by dividing the number of shared unique clonotypes by the size of the smaller repertoire. RTK rarefaction, the Chao1 estimator, and Recon v2.1 estimates of unobserved clonotypes were used to assess repertoire richness. OLGA was used to compute generation probabilities for all TCRbeta clonotypes that the gDNA method yielded from a few donors. TCRdb obtained this table from immuneACCESS and retained in-frame rearrangements with V and J assigned. These tables miss some clones; where compared with another copy, unresolved V genes account for less than half of the shortfall, and the remainder is unexplained. The V and J calls and clone size come from that table; D and trimming were worked out from the DNA. The sample yields around 1 million clones; less than 85% were counted once. Jointly, the top ten make up roughly 1.5% of the sample.

From cysteine to phenylalanine, the CDR3 is 13 amino acids long. Just the 39-base CDR3 DNA is kept, in frame starting at base 1. At the junction V is shortened by 1 base and J by 7 bases, with 10 bases in between. CDR1 and CDR2 are read off the germline V gene as MNHEY and SVGAGI. The sequenced sample was memory CD4+ T cells sorted from blood. The cell subset or site tag for this specimen amounts to: CD45RA-negative fraction. Here the chain combines TRBV6-5 and TRBJ1-1, and possibly TRBD1, on 5 matching bases. The source of this sequence is a man between 18 and 29 years old in good health. The DNA sequence reads TGTGCCAGCAGTTACTTTGGGACGGATGAAGCTTTCTTT. Protein translation: CASSYFGTDEAFF.